The entry below describes one T cell receptor beta chain. This entry belongs to a study of technical replicates of blood from several donors. Sequenced by immunoSEQ multiplex PCR; TCRdb stores in-frame clones only, minus some. The data contain 70,000 to 85,000 clones, about 92% of them singletons. The germline CDR1 and CDR2 sequences are MGHRA and YSYEKL. Trimming cost V 5 bases and J 3 bases; bases outside gene matches: 12. The CDR3 contains 17 residues. The clonotype was recovered from a human donor in good health. The chain has TRBV4-1 and TRBJ2-3, with 9 positions matching TRBD2. Sequenced input: T cells isolated from PBMCs. Here the CDR3 DNA reads TGCGCCAGCAGCGGGCGGGAGGGGGGGAAAAGAACAGATACGCAGTATTTT. Protein: CASSGREGGKRTDTQYF.